The 16 T cell receptor beta chains below come from one sample, sequenced in a study of blood T cell repertoires in COVID-19. Sequencing used immunoSEQ multiplex PCR; TCRdb keeps in-frame clones, though not all of them. Of about 170,000 clones detected, almost 85% appear once; the ten largest clones hold 22%. Sequencing was performed on peripheral blood. Every receptor here comes from a woman aged 80 or over with acute or convalescent COVID-19.

V gene TRBV19 combines with J gene TRBJ2-7; 11 nucleotides align to TRBD2. This CDR3 is built from 15 residues. Per the germline V gene, CDR1 is LNHDA and CDR2 is SQIVND (reference sequence). V lost 4 bases and J lost 1; bases outside the gene matches: 3. CDR3 region: CASSKLAGVSYEQYF. The CDR3 DNA follows: TGTGCCAGTAGTAAACTAGCGGGAGTGTCCTACGAGCAGTACTTC.

In its sample, this clone was seen once. The V call is TRBV9, the J call TRBJ2-1; TRBD2 agrees at 12 bases. CDR3 length equals 14 residues. With V trimmed by 0 bases and J by 9 bases, 1 base remained unmatched. Per the germline V gene, CDR1 is SGDLS and CDR2 is YYNGEE. The CDR3 bases are TGTGCCAGCAGCGTAGTACTAGCGGGAGGTGAGCAGTTCTTC. Residues: CASSVVLAGGEQFF.

J is TRBJ2-7 and V is TRBV19; the match to TRBD1 covers 9 bases. In germline, CDR1 is LNHDA, CDR2 SQIVND (reference sequence). The CDR3 has 16 residues. The V and J ends lost 4 bases and 3 bases, in that order; junction bases with no gene match: 10. Here the CDR3 reads CASSNPQRQGGYEQYF. Here the CDR3 DNA reads TGTGCCAGTAGTAACCCGCAGCGACAGGGGGGCTACGAGCAGTACTTC.

A word on this clone: The same CDR3 arises from other DNA sequences in this sample as well. The chain is built from TRBV3-1 (or the pseudogene TRBV3-2) and TRBJ1-1; D may be TRBD1 (5 bases). The germline gives CDR1 LGHDT, CDR2 YNNKEL (reference sequence). This CDR3 is 15 amino acids long. Trimming cost V 1 base and J 4 bases, with 13 bases left between them. CDR3 sequence (DNA): TGTGCCAGCAGCCAAGCGGGGGGTGGTAGCACTGAAGCTTTCTTT. Translating gives CASSQAGGGSTEAFF.

This clone was detected only a few times. The V call is TRBV18, the J call TRBJ1-2; a weak D match, TRBD1 (5 bases). V was shortened by 5 bases and J by 4 bases, with 17 bases between the two germline ends. The CDR3 contains 15 residues. Per the germline V gene, CDR1 is KGHSH and CDR2 is LQKENI. CDR3 region: CASSSLEQAGYGYTF. In nucleotides, the CDR3 is TGTGCCAGCTCATCACTTGAACAGGCTGGCTATGGCTACACCTTC. The whole variable domain, remainder taken from reference TRBV18 and TRBJ1-2, is NAGVMQNPRHLVRRRGQEARLRCSPMKGHSHVYWYRQLPEEGLKFMVYLQKENIIDESGMPKERFSAEFPKEGPSILRIQQVVRGDSAAYFCASSSLEQAGYGYTFGSGTRLTVV.

The chain joins TRBV28 to TRBJ2-7, with TRBD2 identical over 7 bases. The CDR3 covers 15 residues. V shed 9 bases and J 0 bases; nucleotides not matched to a gene: 11. CDR1 is MDHEN, CDR2 SYDVKM, per germline. The CDR3 DNA follows: TGTGCCAGTATCCTTAGCGGGTCCAGCTCCTACGAGCAGTACTTC. It codes for CASILSGSSSYEQYF.

This clone was seen just once. The chain combines TRBV5-1 with TRBJ1-2, with D possibly matching TRBD1 (5 bases). From germline, CDR1 is SGHRS and CDR2 YFSETQ. This CDR3 is built from 15 residues. The germline V and J ends were trimmed by 1 base and 2 bases, with 12 bases remaining between them. CDR3: CASSLSTGMNYGYTF. The CDR3 bases are TGCGCCAGCAGCTTGTCCACAGGAATGAACTATGGCTACACCTTC.

The genes are TRBV10-3 and TRBJ2-7; TRBD1 agrees at 7 bases. This CDR3 contains 15 residues. Germline trimming cut 2 bases from V and 3 bases from J; bases unmatched to any gene: 7. The V gene's germline CDR1 is ENHRY and CDR2 SYGVKD. This chain's CDR3 is CAISEGTGAGYEQYF. The CDR3 DNA reads as TGTGCCATCAGTGAGGGTACAGGGGCAGGCTACGAGCAGTACTTC.

The rearrangement joins TRBV30 to TRBJ2-2; D uncertain. The CDR3 is 11 residues long. The ends were cut back, 5 bases at V and 7 bases at J, with 8 bases in the middle. The V gene's germline CDR1 is GTSNPN and CDR2 SVGIG (reference sequence). The CDR3: CAWASYGELFF. CDR3 DNA: TGTGCCTGGGCCTCCTACGGGGAGCTGTTTTTT.

This clone came up a few times. This chain connects TRBV11-3 to TRBJ2-2; TRBD1 agrees at 8 bases. This CDR3 comprises 15 residues. From germline, CDR1 is SGHNT and CDR2 YENEEA. Unmatched junction bases numbered 5, after V lost 3 bases and J lost 5 bases. The CDR3 DNA reads as TGTGCCAGCAGCTTGGCCAGGGGGCGGACCGGGGAGCTGTTTTTT. Encoded protein: CASSLARGRTGELFF. Full variable domain (remainder filled in from reference TRBV11-3 and TRBJ2-2): EAGVVQSPRYKIIEKKQPVAFWCNPISGHNTLYWYLQNLGQGPELLIRYENEEAVDDSQLPKDRFSAERLKGVDSTLKIQPAELGDSAVYLCASSLARGRTGELFFGEGSRLTVL.

This chain connects TRBV24-1 to TRBJ2-1, with TRBD2 matching over 9 bases. Germline CDR1 reads KGHDR; CDR2 reads SFDVKD. The CDR3 covers 14 residues. V lost 11 bases and J lost 6; bases outside the gene matches: 10. CDR3 DNA sequence: TGTGCCAACTATAGCGGGAGACCGACCAATGAGCAGTTCTTC. This codes for CANYSGRPTNEQFF.

The table lists this clone with a count of one. This chain joins TRBV11-1 and TRBJ2-1; TRBD2 is a possible D gene (6 bases). CDR3 length: 16 amino acids. Germline assignment: CDR1 SGHAT and CDR2 FQDESV (reference sequence). Trimming stripped 3 bases from V and 0 bases from J, with 12 bases between. The CDR3 loop reads CASSFGTESSYNEQFF. In DNA form, the CDR3 reads TGTGCCAGCAGCTTTGGGACTGAAAGCTCCTACAATGAGCAGTTCTTC. The complete variable domain, with remaining parts taken from reference TRBV11-1 and TRBJ2-1, reads EAEVAQSPRYKITEKSQAVAFWCDPISGHATLYWYRQILGQGPELLVQFQDESVVDDSQLPKDRFSAERLKGVDSTLKIQPAELGDSAMYLCASSFGTESSYNEQFFGPGTRLTVL.

The chain uses TRBV12-3 or TRBV12-4 and TRBJ2-3; 7 bases align to TRBD2. This CDR3 region has 12 residues. Trimming took 3 bases from V and 10 from J; bases not matched to a gene: 4. Here the CDR3 DNA reads TGTGCCAGCAGTTTCCGCGGGGGTTCGCAGTATTTT. Translating gives CASSFRGGSQYF.

The rearrangement joins TRBV4-2 to TRBJ1-3; D is ambiguous. This CDR3 comprises 16 residues. Trimming shortened V by 4 bases and J by 2 bases, and 15 bases separated the two germline ends. The germline CDR1 and CDR2 sequences are LGHNA and YNFKEQ. CDR3 DNA sequence: TGTGCCAGCAGCCCAAGTGGTACAGTCCCTGGAAACACCATATATTTT. Encoded protein: CASSPSGTVPGNTIYF.

This clone was found once. The CDR3 reads CAITREPGGKNTEAFF. The CDR3 DNA reads TGTGCCATCACAAGAGAACCGGGGGGGAAAAACACTGAAGCTTTCTTT. This chain joins TRBV10-3 and TRBJ1-1; maybe TRBD1 (5 bases). Per germline, CDR1 ENHRY and CDR2 SYGVKD. With 7 bases removed from V and 2 bases from J, the gap between germline ends came to 20 bases. This CDR3 has 16 amino acids.

The rearrangement joins TRBV6-4 to TRBJ1-3; tentatively, D is TRBD1 (6 bases). Looked up from germline, CDR1 is MRHNA and CDR2 is SNTAGT. This CDR3 contains 14 residues. The germline V and J ends were trimmed by 7 bases and 4 bases, with 14 bases remaining between them. The CDR3 DNA reads as TGTGCCAGCACCCCCGGGGGGGCCGGAAACACCATATATTTT. Its protein is CASTPGGAGNTIYF.